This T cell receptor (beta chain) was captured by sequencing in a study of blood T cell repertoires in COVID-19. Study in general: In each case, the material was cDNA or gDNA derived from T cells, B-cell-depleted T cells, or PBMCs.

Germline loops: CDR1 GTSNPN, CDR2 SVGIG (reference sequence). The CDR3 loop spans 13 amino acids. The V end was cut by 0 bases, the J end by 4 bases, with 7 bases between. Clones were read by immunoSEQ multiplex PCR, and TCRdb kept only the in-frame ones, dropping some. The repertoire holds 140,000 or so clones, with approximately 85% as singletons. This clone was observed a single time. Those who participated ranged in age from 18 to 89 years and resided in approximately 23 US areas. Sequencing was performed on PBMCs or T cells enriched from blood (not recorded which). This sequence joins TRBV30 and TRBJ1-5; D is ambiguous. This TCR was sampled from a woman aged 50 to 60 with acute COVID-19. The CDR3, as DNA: TGTGCCTGGAGTGTGCAGAATAATCAGCCCCAGCATTTT. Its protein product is CAWSVQNNQPQHF.